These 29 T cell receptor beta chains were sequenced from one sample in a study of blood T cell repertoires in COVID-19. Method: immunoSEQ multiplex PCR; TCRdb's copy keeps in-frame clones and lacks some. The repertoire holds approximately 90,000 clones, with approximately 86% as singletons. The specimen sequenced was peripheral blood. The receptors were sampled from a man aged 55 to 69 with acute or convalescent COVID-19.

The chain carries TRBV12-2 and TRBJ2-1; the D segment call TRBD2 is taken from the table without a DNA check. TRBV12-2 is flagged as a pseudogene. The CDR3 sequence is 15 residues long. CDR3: CASRLSGLASNEQFF. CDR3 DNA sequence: TGTGCAAGTCGCTTATCCGGACTAGCTTCCAATGAGCAGTTCTTC.

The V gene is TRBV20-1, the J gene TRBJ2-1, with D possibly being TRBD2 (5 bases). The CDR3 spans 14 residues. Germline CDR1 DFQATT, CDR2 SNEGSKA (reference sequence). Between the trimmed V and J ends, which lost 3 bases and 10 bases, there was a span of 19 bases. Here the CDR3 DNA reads TGCAGTGCTAGTTACCTAGCTATGGTTGGGGAGCAGTTCTTC. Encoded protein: CSASYLAMVGEQFF.

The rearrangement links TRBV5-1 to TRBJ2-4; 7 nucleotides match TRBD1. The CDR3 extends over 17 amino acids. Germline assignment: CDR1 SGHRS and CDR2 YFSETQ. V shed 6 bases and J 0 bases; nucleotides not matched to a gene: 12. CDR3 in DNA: TGCGCCAGCAAATGGGGGTGGGGACAGACAGCCAAAAACATTCAGTACTTC. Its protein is CASKWGWGQTAKNIQYF.

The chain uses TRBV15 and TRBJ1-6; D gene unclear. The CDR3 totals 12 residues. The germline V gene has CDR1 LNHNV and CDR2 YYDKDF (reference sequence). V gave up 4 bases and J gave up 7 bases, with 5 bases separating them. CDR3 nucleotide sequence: TGTGCCACCAGCATTAGAAATTCACCCCTCCACTTT. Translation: CATSIRNSPLHF.

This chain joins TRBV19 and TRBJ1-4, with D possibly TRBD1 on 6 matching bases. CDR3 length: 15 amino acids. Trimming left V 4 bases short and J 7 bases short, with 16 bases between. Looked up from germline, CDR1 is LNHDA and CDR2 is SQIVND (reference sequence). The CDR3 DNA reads TGTGCCAGTAGTACCGACAGGATCGTCGGTGAAAAACTGTTTTTT. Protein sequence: CASSTDRIVGEKLFF.

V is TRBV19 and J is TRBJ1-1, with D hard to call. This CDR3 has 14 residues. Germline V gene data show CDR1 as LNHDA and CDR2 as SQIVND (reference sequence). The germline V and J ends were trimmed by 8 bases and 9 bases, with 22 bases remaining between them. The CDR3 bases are TGTGCCAGTGGGATAGACACGGTCTCATTAAAAGCTTTCTTT. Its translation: CASGIDTVSLKAFF.

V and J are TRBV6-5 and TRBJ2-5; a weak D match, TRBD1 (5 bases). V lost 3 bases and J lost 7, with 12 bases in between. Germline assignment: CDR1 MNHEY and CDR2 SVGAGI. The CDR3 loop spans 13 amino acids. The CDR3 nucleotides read TGTGCCAGCAGTTATGGTGGCACAGGGACCCAGTACTTC. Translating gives CASSYGGTGTQYF.

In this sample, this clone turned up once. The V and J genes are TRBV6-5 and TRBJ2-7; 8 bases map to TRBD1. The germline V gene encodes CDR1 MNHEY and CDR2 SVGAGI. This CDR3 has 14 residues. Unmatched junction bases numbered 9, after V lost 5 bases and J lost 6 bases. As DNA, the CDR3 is TGTGCCAGCAGTCAGGGACAGGCTGCCCGCGAGCAGTACTTC. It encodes CASSQGQAAREQYF.

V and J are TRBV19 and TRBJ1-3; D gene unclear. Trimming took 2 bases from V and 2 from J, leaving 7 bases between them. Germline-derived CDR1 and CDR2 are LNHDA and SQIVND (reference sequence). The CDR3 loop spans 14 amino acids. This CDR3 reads CASSISGTGNTIYF. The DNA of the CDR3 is TGTGCCAGTAGTATATCGGGGACTGGAAACACCATATATTTT. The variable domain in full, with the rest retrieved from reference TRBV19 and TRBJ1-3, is DGGITQSPKYLFRKEGQNVTLSCEQNLNHDAMYWYRQDPGQGLRLIYYSQIVNDFQKGDIAEGYSVSREKKESFPLTVTSAQKNPTAFYLCASSISGTGNTIYFGEGSWLTVV.

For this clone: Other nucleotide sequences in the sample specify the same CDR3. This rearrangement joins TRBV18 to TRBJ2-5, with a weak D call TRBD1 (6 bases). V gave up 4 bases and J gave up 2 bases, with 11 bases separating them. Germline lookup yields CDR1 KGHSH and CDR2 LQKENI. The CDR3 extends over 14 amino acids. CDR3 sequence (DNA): TGTGCCAGCTCACGTACAGGGCCTCAAGAGACCCAGTACTTC. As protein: CASSRTGPQETQYF.

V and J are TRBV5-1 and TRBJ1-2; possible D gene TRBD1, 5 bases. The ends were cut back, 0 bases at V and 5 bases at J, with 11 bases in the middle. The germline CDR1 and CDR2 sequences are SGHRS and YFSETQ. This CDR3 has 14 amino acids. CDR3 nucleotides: TGCGCCAGCAGCTTGGCGGTGGAGGGGTATGGCTACACCTTC. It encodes CASSLAVEGYGYTF.

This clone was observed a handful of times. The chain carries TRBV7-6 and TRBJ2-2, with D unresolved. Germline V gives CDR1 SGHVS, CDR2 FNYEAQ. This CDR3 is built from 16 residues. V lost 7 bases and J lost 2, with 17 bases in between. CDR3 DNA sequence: TGTGCCAGCACCCTCCTCGGAACAGCAAACACCGGGGAGCTGTTTTTT. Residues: CASTLLGTANTGELFF.

In DNA form, the CDR3 reads TGCGCCAGCAGGGATTACACAGGGGGCTATGGCTACACCTTC. This encodes CASRDYTGGYGYTF. The V and J genes are TRBV5-1 and TRBJ1-2; 8 bases map to TRBD1. The junction had 7 bases not matched to a gene; V was cut back by 5 bases and J by 4 bases. This CDR3 comprises 14 residues. Looked up from germline, CDR1 is SGHRS and CDR2 is YFSETQ.

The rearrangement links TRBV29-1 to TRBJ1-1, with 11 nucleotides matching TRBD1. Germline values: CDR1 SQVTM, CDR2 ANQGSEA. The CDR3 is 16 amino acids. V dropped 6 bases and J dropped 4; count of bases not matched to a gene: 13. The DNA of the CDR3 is TGCAGCGTGGCCCTCGGGACAGGGGGATATAGCACTGAAGCTTTCTTT. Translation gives CSVALGTGGYSTEAFF. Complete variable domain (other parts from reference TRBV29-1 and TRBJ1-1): SAVISQKPSRDICQRGTSLTIQCQVDSQVTMMFWYRQQPGQSLTLIATANQGSEATYESGFVIDKFPISRPNLTFSTLTVSNMSPEDSSIYLCSVALGTGGYSTEAFFGQGTRLTVV.

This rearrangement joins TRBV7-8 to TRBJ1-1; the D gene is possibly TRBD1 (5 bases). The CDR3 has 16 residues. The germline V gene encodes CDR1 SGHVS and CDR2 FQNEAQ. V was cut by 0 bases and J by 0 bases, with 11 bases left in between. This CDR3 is CASSLARGQLNTEAFF. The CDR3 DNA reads TGTGCCAGCAGCTTAGCGCGAGGACAACTGAACACTGAAGCTTTCTTT.

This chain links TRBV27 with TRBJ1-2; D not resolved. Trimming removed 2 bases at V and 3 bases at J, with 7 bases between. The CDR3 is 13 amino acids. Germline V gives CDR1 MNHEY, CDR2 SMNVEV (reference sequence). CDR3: CASSLAADYGYTF. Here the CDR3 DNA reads TGTGCCAGCAGTTTAGCGGCCGACTATGGCTACACCTTC.

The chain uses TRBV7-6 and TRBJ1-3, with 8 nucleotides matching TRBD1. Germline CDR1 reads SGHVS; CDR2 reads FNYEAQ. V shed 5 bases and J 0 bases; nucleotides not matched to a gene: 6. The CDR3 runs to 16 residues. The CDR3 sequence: CASSADRGSSGNTIYF. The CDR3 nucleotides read TGTGCCAGCAGCGCCGACAGGGGAAGCTCTGGAAACACCATATATTTT.

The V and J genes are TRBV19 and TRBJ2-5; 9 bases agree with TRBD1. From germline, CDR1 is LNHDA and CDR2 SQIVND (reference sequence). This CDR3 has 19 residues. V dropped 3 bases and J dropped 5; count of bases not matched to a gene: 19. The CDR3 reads CASSMKCPRDRDVQETQYF. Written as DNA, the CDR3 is TGTGCCAGTAGTATGAAGTGCCCCCGGGACAGGGACGTTCAGGAGACCCAGTACTTC.

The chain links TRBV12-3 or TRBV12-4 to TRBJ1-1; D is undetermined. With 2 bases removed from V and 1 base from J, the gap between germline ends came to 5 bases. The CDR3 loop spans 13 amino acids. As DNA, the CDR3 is TGTGCCAGCAGTTTACTTTCGAACACTGAAGCTTTCTTT. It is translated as CASSLLSNTEAFF.

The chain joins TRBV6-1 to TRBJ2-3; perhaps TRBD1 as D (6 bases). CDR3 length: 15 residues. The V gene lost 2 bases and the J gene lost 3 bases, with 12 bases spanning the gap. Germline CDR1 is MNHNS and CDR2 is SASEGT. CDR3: CASSEQGGRTDTQYF. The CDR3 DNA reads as TGTGCCAGCAGTGAACAAGGGGGAAGGACAGATACGCAGTATTTT.

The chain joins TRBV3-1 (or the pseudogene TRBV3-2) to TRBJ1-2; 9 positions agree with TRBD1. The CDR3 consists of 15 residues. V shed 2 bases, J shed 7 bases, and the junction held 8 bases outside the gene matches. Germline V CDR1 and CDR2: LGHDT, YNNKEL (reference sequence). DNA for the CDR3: TGTGCCAGCAGCCAATGGGACAGGGTGAGAATTGGCTACACCTTC. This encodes CASSQWDRVRIGYTF.

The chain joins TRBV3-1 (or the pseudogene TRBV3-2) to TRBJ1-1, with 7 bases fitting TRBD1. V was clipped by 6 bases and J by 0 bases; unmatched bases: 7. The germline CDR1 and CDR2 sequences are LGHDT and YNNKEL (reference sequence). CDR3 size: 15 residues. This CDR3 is CASRYRGRMNTEAFF. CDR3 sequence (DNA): TGTGCCAGCAGGTACAGGGGTCGTATGAACACTGAAGCTTTCTTT.

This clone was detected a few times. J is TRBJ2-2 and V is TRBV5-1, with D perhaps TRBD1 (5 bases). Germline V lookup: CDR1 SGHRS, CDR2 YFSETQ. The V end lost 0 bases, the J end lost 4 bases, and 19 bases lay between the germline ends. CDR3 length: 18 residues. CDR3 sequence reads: CASSLAGWRQSPTGELFF. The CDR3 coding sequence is TGCGCCAGCAGCTTGGCCGGATGGAGACAGAGCCCCACCGGGGAGCTGTTTTTT.

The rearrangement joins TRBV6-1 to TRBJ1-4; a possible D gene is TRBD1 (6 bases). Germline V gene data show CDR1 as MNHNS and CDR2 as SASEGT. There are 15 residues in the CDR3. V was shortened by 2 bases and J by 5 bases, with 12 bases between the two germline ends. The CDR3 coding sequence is TGTGCCAGCAGTGAAATTAGGACAGTCAATGAAAAACTGTTTTTT. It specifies CASSEIRTVNEKLFF.

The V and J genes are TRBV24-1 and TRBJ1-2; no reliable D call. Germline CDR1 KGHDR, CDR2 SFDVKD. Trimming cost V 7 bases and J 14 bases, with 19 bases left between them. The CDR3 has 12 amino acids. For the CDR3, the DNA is TGTGCCACCAGCCACCTGGTGGCAGGCATTACCTTC. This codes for CATSHLVAGITF.

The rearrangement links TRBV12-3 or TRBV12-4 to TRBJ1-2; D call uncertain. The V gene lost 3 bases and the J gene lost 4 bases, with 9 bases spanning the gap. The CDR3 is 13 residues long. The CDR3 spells CASSFQQSYGYTF. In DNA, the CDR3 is TGTGCCAGCAGTTTCCAACAGAGCTATGGCTACACCTTC.

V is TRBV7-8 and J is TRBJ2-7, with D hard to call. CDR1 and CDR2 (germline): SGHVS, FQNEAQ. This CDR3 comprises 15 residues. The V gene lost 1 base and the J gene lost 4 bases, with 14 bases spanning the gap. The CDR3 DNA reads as TGTGCCAGCAGCTTAGGTCAGGCGACGCTTTACGAGCAGTACTTC. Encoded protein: CASSLGQATLYEQYF.

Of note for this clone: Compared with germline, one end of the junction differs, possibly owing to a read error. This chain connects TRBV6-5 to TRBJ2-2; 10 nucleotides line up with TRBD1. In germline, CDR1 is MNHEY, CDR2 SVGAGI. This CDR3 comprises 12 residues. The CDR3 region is CASRDGQGVLFF. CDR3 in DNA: TGTGCCAGCAGAGACGGACAGGGGGTGCTGTTTTTT.

The CDR3 coding sequence is TGTGCCAGCAGTTGGACAGGGAACGAAAAACTGTTTTTT. Translated, it gives CASSWTGNEKLFF. J is TRBJ1-4 and V is TRBV27; 8 positions match TRBD1. V lost 4 bases to trimming and J lost 8 bases; unmatched junction nucleotides: 3. The CDR3 sequence is 13 residues long. From germline, CDR1 is MNHEY and CDR2 SMNVEV (reference sequence).